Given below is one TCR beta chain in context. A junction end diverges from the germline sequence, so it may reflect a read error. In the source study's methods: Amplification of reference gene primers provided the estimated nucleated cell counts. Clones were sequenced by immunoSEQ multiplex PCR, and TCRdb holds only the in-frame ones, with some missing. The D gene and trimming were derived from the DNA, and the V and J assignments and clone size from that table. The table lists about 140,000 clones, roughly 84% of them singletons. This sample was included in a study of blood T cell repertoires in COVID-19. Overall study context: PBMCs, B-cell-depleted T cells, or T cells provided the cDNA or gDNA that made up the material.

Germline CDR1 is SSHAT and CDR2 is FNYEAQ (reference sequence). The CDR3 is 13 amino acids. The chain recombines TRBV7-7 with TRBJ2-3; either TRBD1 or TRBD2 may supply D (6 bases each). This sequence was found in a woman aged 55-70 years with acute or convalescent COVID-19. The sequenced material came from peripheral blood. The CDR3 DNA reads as TGTGCTAGCAGTTTAGGGGGGCAAGATACGCAGTATTTT. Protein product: CASSLGGQDTQYF.